The rows below give T cell receptor beta chains drawn from one sample of a study of blood T cell repertoires in COVID-19. The protocol was immunoSEQ multiplex PCR, while the TCRdb copy is restricted to in-frame clones and leaves out a portion. The sample holds 200,000 to 300,000 clones, approximately 84% seen once. What was sequenced was peripheral blood. The source is a man aged 50 to 60 with acute or convalescent COVID-19. The CDR3 runs from the conserved cysteine through the conserved F or W. The order of the fields is D gene, J gene, V gene, clone size, CDR3 DNA, CDR3 protein. D genes are given only for firm matches. The size field is filled for only some rows; it gives once, few, many or a size class.

>-|TRBJ2-3|TRBV3-1/TRBV3-2|-
TGTGCCAGCAGCGGGGGGTACACAGATACGCAGTATTTT
CASSGGYTDTQYF
>TRBD2|TRBJ2-5|TRBV29-1|-
TGCAGCGCCTCGCGCGCTCGGGGGGGTCAGGAGACCCAGTACTTC
CSASRARGGQETQYF
>TRBD2|TRBJ2-3|TRBV6-2/TRBV6-3|-
TGTGCCAGCAGTTGGGCCAGCGGGGGCGCAGATACGCAGTATTTT
CASSWASGGADTQYF
>TRBD1|TRBJ2-7|TRBV2|-
TGTGCCAGCAGTGTCGGGACAGTCCCCTACGAGCAGTACTTC
CASSVGTVPYEQYF
>TRBD1|TRBJ1-5|TRBV5-6|once
TGTGCCAGCAGCTTGATGGGGGGACAGCTAAATCAGCCCCAGCATTTT
CASSLMGGQLNQPQHF
>TRBD1|TRBJ2-7|TRBV7-9|once
TGTGCCAGCAGCTTAAGGGGACAGGGGGCCCACGAGCAGTACTTC
CASSLRGQGAHEQYF
>TRBD2|TRBJ2-7|TRBV24-1|-
TGTGCCACCAGTGAAGGTACTAGCGGGAGGGCAGGTTACGAGCAGTACTTC
CATSEGTSGRAGYEQYF
>-|TRBJ1-1|TRBV4-1|-
TGCGCCAGCAGCCAGGGACTGTCTGAAGCTTTCTTT
CASSQGLSEAFF
>TRBD1|TRBJ2-2|TRBV19|once
TGTGCCAGTAGTCCGAGGACAGGGATCGACACCGGGGAGCTGTTTTTT
CASSPRTGIDTGELFF
>TRBD1|TRBJ2-4|TRBV13|-
TGTGCCAGCAGCGCGACAGGGGAGGCGGCCAAAAACATTCAGTACTTC
CASSATGEAAKNIQYF
>-|TRBJ1-6|TRBV11-3|-
TGTGCCAGCAGCTTACGGGGGGTTAATTCACCCCTCCACTTT
CASSLRGVNSPLHF
>TRBD2|TRBJ2-7|TRBV5-5|-
TGTGCCAGCAGCTTGTCTAGCGGGAGTTTCTACGAGCAGTACTTC
CASSLSSGSFYEQYF
>-|TRBJ2-7|TRBV18|once
TGTGCCAGCTCGTACCAAGATCTAGGGGCGACTGGGGAGCAGTACTTC
CASSYQDLGATGEQYF
>TRBD1|TRBJ1-2|TRBV7-2|-
TGTGCCAGCAGCCGGACAGGGGGCTACTATGGCTACACCTTC
CASSRTGGYYGYTF
>TRBD1|TRBJ1-2|TRBV30|few
TGTGCCTGGGCACGGGACAGGCCCTATGGCTACACCTTC
CAWARDRPYGYTF
>-|TRBJ2-7|TRBV7-7|-
TGTGCTAGCAGCGAGAGGCTTGACCGGGAGCAGTACTTC
CASSERLDREQYF
>-|TRBJ1-2|TRBV7-3|-
TGTGCCAGCAGCTTTTCATCTCGGCAGGGTTATGGCTACACCTTC
CASSFSSRQGYGYTF
>TRBD1|TRBJ2-7|TRBV6-5|once
TGTGCCAGCAGTTCCGCGGACAGGGAGGAGCAGTACTTC
CASSSADREEQYF
>-|TRBJ2-5|TRBV3-1/TRBV3-2|-
TGTGCCAGCAGCCAAGGCCCGACTCGTCGCTACCCCAAAGAGACCCAGTACTTC
CASSQGPTRRYPKETQYF
>TRBD1|TRBJ1-4|TRBV15|-
TGTGCCACCAGCAGAGAGACGGGACAGGGTGGTGAAAAACTGTTTTTT
CATSRETGQGGEKLFF
>TRBD1|TRBJ1-1|TRBV7-9|-
TGTGCCAGCAGCTCGGACAGGTTGCTCACTGAAGCTTTCTTT
CASSSDRLLTEAFF
>-|TRBJ1-1|TRBV2|-
TGTGCCAGCCTCTTGGGTTGGGGGGGGAGCACTGAAGCTTTCTTT
CASLLGWGGSTEAFF
>TRBD1|TRBJ2-6|TRBV19|-
TGTGCCAGTCAGACAGGGGAAAGCTCTGGGGCCAACGTCCTGACTTTC
CASQTGESSGANVLTF
>-|TRBJ1-2|TRBV27|-
TGTGCCAGCAGTTATTCGGGATCCTACTATGGCTACACCTTC
CASSYSGSYYGYTF
>TRBD1|TRBJ1-5|TRBV2|-
TGTGCCAGCAGCAAGGACAGGTCTAATCAGCCCCAGCATTTT
CASSKDRSNQPQHF
>-|TRBJ1-6|TRBV19|-
TGTGCCAGTAAACAAAGCTCCTATAATTCACCCCTCCACTTT
CASKQSSYNSPLHF
>-|TRBJ1-2|TRBV7-3|-
TGTGCCAGCAGCTCACCTGGGGAGGGCGCTGGCTACACCTTC
CASSSPGEGAGYTF
>-|TRBJ1-2|TRBV9|-
TGTGCCAGCAGCGTAGGGCGCAGGGACTATGGCTACACCTTC
CASSVGRRDYGYTF
>TRBD2|TRBJ2-5|TRBV6-2/TRBV6-3|-
TGTGCCAGCAGTTACGACGGGACTAGGCGAGAGACCCAGTACTTC
CASSYDGTRRETQYF
>-|TRBJ1-4|TRBV4-1|once
TGCGCCAGCAGCCAAAAGACAGCGCCCCAGAGAGAAAAACTGTTTTTT
CASSQKTAPQREKLFF
>TRBD2|TRBJ2-1|TRBV4-1|-
TGCGCCAGCACCCTATCGACAGCGGGGGGTAGCTCCTACAATGAGCAGTTCTTC
CASTLSTAGGSSYNEQFF
>TRBD2|TRBJ2-1|TRBV28|once
TGTGCCAGCATAGCGGGAGAGCACAATGAGCAGTTCTTC
CASIAGEHNEQFF
>TRBD1|TRBJ2-7|TRBV6-1|-
TGTGCCAGCAGTGAAGCAACGACAGGGGTCTACGAGCAGTACTTC
CASSEATTGVYEQYF
>TRBD2|TRBJ2-2|TRBV10-3|-
TGTGCCATCCGGGGGAGGGATGGCACCGGGGAGCTGTTTTTT
CAIRGRDGTGELFF
>-|TRBJ1-5|TRBV12-2|-
TGTGCAAGTCGCTTGGAGGACAGGGGGAACAATCAGCCCCAGCATTTT
CASRLEDRGNNQPQHF
>TRBD2|TRBJ2-5|TRBV5-1|-
TGCGCCAGCAGCCTCGGGACTAGTTTACAAGAGACCCAGTACTTC
CASSLGTSLQETQYF
>-|TRBJ2-5|TRBV10-3|once
TGTGCCATCAGCCCGACAAAACAAGAGACCCAGTACTTC
CAISPTKQETQYF
>TRBD1|TRBJ1-6|TRBV9|-
TGTGCCAGCAGCCGTGGGGGACAGGGAAATTCACCCCTCCACTTT
CASSRGGQGNSPLHF
>-|TRBJ2-1|TRBV21-1|-
TGTGCCAGCAGCAAGTGCGGGGCCGGGACTAGTTGCAATGAGCAGTTCTTC
CASSKCGAGTSCNEQFF
>-|TRBJ1-6|TRBV13|few
TGTGCCAGCAGCTTAGGGGTTCCGACAGGTAATTCACCCCTCCACTTT
CASSLGVPTGNSPLHF
>-|TRBJ1-5|TRBV27|-
TGTGCCAGCAGTTCGCGGGACCCAGGGCGGTTGGCTCAGCCCCAGCATTTT
CASSSRDPGRLAQPQHF
>-|TRBJ2-3|TRBV7-2|-
TGTGCCAGCAGCTATAGCGGCGGCACAGATACGCAGTATTTT
CASSYSGGTDTQYF
>-|TRBJ1-2|TRBV5-1|-
TGCGCCAGCAGCTTGGCTCAGGGGCTCTATGGCTACACCTTC
CASSLAQGLYGYTF
>-|TRBJ1-6|TRBV12-2|-
TGTGCAAGTCCCACTGGTCTAAGGGGACCCCTCCACTTT
CASPTGLRGPLHF
>TRBD1|TRBJ2-2|TRBV5-1|-
TGCGCCAGCAGCGTGGGACAGGGCAGGACCGGGGAGCTGTTTTTT
CASSVGQGRTGELFF
>-|TRBJ2-7|TRBV5-5|-
TGTGCCAGCAGCCCCGCTAGCGTAACCTACGAGCAGTACTTC
CASSPASVTYEQYF
>TRBD1|TRBJ1-5|TRBV7-9|-
TGTGCCAGCAGCGGACAGGGGTATCAGCCCCAGCATTTT
CASSGQGYQPQHF
>-|TRBJ2-7|TRBV10-3|-
TGTGCCATCAGTGAGGAATGGGGAGGCACGTACGAGCAGTACTTC
CAISEEWGGTYEQYF
>-|TRBJ2-7|TRBV28|-
TGTGCCAGCGGGGAGGGGGGGACCTACGAGCAGTACTTC
CASGEGGTYEQYF
>-|TRBJ1-3|TRBV2|-
TGTGCCAGCAGTGAGGGCAACTCTGGAAACACCATATATTTT
CASSEGNSGNTIYF
>TRBD2|TRBJ2-1|TRBV6-5|once
TGTGCCAGCAGCTCTACTAGCGGGAGTTGGGATGAGCAGTTCTTC
CASSSTSGSWDEQFF
>-|TRBJ2-5|TRBV5-1|-
TGCGCCAGCAGCTTGGGATTCCGAGGGGAGACCCAGTACTTC
CASSLGFRGETQYF
>-|TRBJ2-2|TRBV11-1|-
TGTGCCAGCAGCGCGGGTAACACCGGGGAGCTGTTTTTT
CASSAGNTGELFF
>-|TRBJ1-1|TRBV11-2|-
TGTGCCAGCAGCTTAGCAGGGCAAGGGACTGAAGCTTTCTTT
CASSLAGQGTEAFF